The 13 T cell receptor beta chains listed next were all sequenced from one sample in a study of identical twins' blood T cells. MiXCR, applied by TCRdb to the 5' RACE reads, yields one record per CDR3 protein. This sample has hundreds of thousands of distinct CDR3 sequences; about 28% occur once, and the top ten carry about 6.1%. Sequencing input: PBMCs. Receptor source: a woman aged 18-55 years in good health.

The chain links TRBV5-6 to TRBJ1-1; D is unclear. From germline, CDR1 is SGHDT and CDR2 YYEEEE. This CDR3 is 14 amino acids long. V lost 4 bases and J 5 bases, leaving 15 bases between the germline ends. CDR3 amino acids: CASSIEFAGTEAFF. CDR3 coding DNA: TGTGCCAGCAGCATCGAGTTTGCCGGGACTGAAGCTTTCTTT.

In its sample, this clonotype was seen a few times. The chain combines TRBV19 with TRBJ1-1; D gene unclear. Trimming cost V 5 bases and J 3 bases, with 7 bases left between them. The CDR3 spans 12 residues. The germline gives CDR1 LNHDA, CDR2 SQIVND (reference sequence). The CDR3 nucleotides read TGTGCCAGTAGTCGCCCGTACACTGAAGCTTTCTTT. It translates to CASSRPYTEAFF.

The genes are TRBV3-1 and TRBJ1-3; D is perhaps TRBD1 (5 bases). The V gene's germline CDR1 is LGHDT and CDR2 YNNKEL (reference sequence). The ends were cut back, 6 bases at V and 0 bases at J, with 9 bases in the middle. This CDR3 is 14 amino acids long. CDR3 bases: TGTGCCAGCAGTAGACAGTCCTCTGGAAACACCATATATTTT. Translated, it gives CASSRQSSGNTIYF.

This clonotype was seen ten or more times. The chain is built from TRBV5-1 and TRBJ1-1, with unresolved D. V lost 3 bases to trimming and J lost 5 bases, with 14 bases between them. Germline loops: CDR1 SGHRS, CDR2 YFSETQ. This CDR3 comprises 14 residues. CDR3: CASSSIGLSTEAFF. Here the CDR3 DNA reads TGCGCCAGCAGCTCGATTGGACTATCGACTGAAGCTTTCTTT.

This clonotype has a handful of counts. This is likely a read error, given that the CDR3 carries no conserved phenylalanine or tryptophan at its end. The DNA is omitted, as the CDR3 cannot be located on it reliably, and the CDR3 follows TCRdb's listing. V and J are TRBV14 and TRBJ2-4. The CDR3 is made up of 10 amino acids, end residues included. CDR1 SGHDN and CDR2 FVKESK come from the germline V gene. CDR3 region: CASSQNLGSV.

V gene TRBV20-1 combines with J gene TRBJ1-2; D perhaps matches TRBD1 (5 bases). V dropped 6 bases and J dropped 6 bases, with 17 bases sitting between them. CDR1 and CDR2 (germline): DFQATT, SNEGSKA (reference sequence). The length of the CDR3 is 13 residues. CDR3 loop: CSALGGQGDGYTF. The CDR3 region has the DNA TGCAGTGCCCTGGGGGGTCAGGGTGATGGCTACACCTTC.

The V gene is TRBV7-9, the J gene TRBJ1-3; 8 bases line up with TRBD1. After removal of 5 bases from V and 6 bases from J, the junction contained 6 bases not matched to a gene. Germline V CDR1 and CDR2: SEHNR, FQNEAQ (reference sequence). The CDR3 totals 14 residues. The CDR3 loop reads CASSPPTGVNTIYF. The DNA for the CDR3 is TGTGCCAGCAGCCCTCCGACAGGGGTAAACACCATATATTTT.

In its sample, this clonotype was seen a few times. The CDR3 protein is CASSYNRGGLEKLFF. In nucleotides, the CDR3 is TGCGCCAGCAGCTATAACAGGGGCGGGCTGGAAAAACTGTTTTTT. The V call is TRBV5-1, the J call TRBJ1-4, with 7 bases aligning to TRBD1. Trimming took 3 bases from V and 8 from J; bases not matched to a gene: 10. Germline CDR1 and CDR2: SGHRS and YFSETQ. CDR3 length: 15 residues.

This clonotype was detected ten times or more. The chain is built from TRBV10-3 and TRBJ1-1; 7 bases fit TRBD1. Per germline, CDR1 ENHRY and CDR2 SYGVKD. The length of the CDR3 is 14 residues. Unmatched junction bases numbered 6, after V lost 6 bases and J lost 2 bases. The chain's CDR3 is CAIRLTGRNTEAFF. The CDR3 coding sequence is TGTGCCATCAGGTTGACAGGGCGAAACACTGAAGCTTTCTTT.

J is TRBJ2-2 and V is TRBV5-1, with a possible D match to TRBD1 (5 bases). Trimming stripped 7 bases from V and 8 bases from J, with 12 bases between. Germline V CDR1 and CDR2: SGHRS, YFSETQ. The length of the CDR3 is 12 residues. The CDR3 bases are TGCGCCAGCGGATCAGGGTCGGGGGAGCTGTTTTTT. Amino acid sequence: CASGSGSGELFF. The complete variable domain, with remaining parts taken from reference TRBV5-1 and TRBJ2-2, reads KAGVTQTPRYLIKTRGQQVTLSCSPISGHRSVSWYQQTPGQGLQFLFEYFSETQRNKGNFPGRFSGRQFSNSRSEMNVSTLELGDSALYLCASGSGSGELFFGEGSRLTVL.

This chain links TRBV11-2 with TRBJ2-3; 9 positions agree with TRBD2. In germline, CDR1 is SGHAT, CDR2 FQNNGV. This CDR3 comprises 16 residues. The ends lost 5 bases at V and 2 bases at J; junction bases unmatched: 8. The CDR3 loop is CASSRIAGAVTDTQYF. The CDR3 bases are TGTGCCAGCAGCCGGATAGCGGGAGCCGTCACAGATACGCAGTATTTT. Variable domain in full (rest from reference TRBV11-2 and TRBJ2-3): EAGVAQSPRYKIIEKRQSVAFWCNPISGHATLYWYQQILGQGPKLLIQFQNNGVVDDSQLPKDRFSAERLKGVDSTLKIQPAKLEDSAVYLCASSRIAGAVTDTQYFGPGTRLTVL.

This clonotype was counted only a few times. The chain combines TRBV29-1 with TRBJ1-1; D gene ambiguous. Germline CDR1 and CDR2: SQVTM and ANQGSEA. The V end was cut by 3 bases, the J end by 0 bases, with 8 bases between. The CDR3 has 13 amino acids. In DNA, the CDR3 is TGCAGCGTTGAGGAACAAATGAACACTGAAGCTTTCTTT. It specifies CSVEEQMNTEAFF.

The chain links TRBV7-9 to TRBJ2-1; tentatively, D is TRBD1 (5 bases). The V gene lost 5 bases and the J gene lost 6 bases, with 14 bases spanning the gap. Germline loops: CDR1 SEHNR, CDR2 FQNEAQ (reference sequence). This CDR3 is built from 14 residues. CDR3 DNA sequence: TGTGCCAGCAGCCCCTCAGGGCAACCCAATGAGCAGTTCTTC. It yields the protein CASSPSGQPNEQFF.